This TCR beta chain was retrieved from a study of cytotoxic CD8 clonotypes in ibrutinib-treated CLL. The wider study: The subjects consisted of eleven to twelve relapsed/refractory and about 14 treatment-naive individuals, with approximately 17 IGHV unmutated. Study-level findings and limits: At baseline, clonality was higher than in age-matched healthy donors and correlated with CD8+ counts.

In regard to this clone: Its cognate antigen is unknown.

Libraries were prepared by immunoSEQ multiplex PCR; TCRdb keeps only in-frame clonotypes and omits some of them. The profile shows roughly 110,000 clones, 45% to 65% of them singletons. This sample comprised PBMCs, obtained after 24 months of ibrutinib treatment. This TCR was recovered from a human donor with chronic lymphocytic leukemia.

CDR3: CASSPGSYEQYF. The DNA of the CDR3 is TGTGCCAGTAGTCCGGGCTCCTACGAGCAGTACTTC. J is TRBJ2-7 and V is TRBV19; no firm D call. CDR3 size: 12 residues. Germline V CDR1 and CDR2: LNHDA, SQIVND (reference sequence). Trimming cost V 5 bases and J 0 bases, with 5 bases left between them.